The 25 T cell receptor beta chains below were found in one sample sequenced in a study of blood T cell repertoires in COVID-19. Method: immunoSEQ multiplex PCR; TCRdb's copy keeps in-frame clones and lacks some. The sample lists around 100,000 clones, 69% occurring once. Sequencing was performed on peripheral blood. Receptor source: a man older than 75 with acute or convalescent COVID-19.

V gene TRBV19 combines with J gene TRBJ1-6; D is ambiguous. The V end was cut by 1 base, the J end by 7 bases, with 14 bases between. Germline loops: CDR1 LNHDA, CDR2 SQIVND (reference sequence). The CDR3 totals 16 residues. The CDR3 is CASSIGGILQNSPLHF. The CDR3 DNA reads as TGTGCCAGTAGTATAGGAGGGATTTTGCAGAATTCACCCCTCCACTTT.

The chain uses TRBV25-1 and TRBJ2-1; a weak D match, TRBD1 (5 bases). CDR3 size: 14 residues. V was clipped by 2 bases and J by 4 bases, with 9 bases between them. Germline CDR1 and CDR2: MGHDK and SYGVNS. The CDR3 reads CASSEEKGYNEQFF. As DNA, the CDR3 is TGTGCCAGCAGTGAAGAAAAGGGGTACAATGAGCAGTTCTTC.

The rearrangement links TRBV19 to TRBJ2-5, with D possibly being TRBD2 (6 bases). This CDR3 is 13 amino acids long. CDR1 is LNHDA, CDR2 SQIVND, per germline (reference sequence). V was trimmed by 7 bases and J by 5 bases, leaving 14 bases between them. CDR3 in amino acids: CASNTGVGETQYF. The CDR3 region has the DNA TGTGCCAGTAACACGGGAGTGGGGGAGACCCAGTACTTC.

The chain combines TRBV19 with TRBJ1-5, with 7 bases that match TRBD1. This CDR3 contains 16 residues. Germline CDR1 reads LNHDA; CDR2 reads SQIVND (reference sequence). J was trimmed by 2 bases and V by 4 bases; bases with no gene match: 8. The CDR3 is CASSTLNRGRNQPQHF. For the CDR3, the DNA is TGTGCCAGTAGTACGCTTAACAGGGGCCGCAATCAGCCCCAGCATTTT. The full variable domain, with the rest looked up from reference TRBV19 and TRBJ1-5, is DGGITQSPKYLFRKEGQNVTLSCEQNLNHDAMYWYRQDPGQGLRLIYYSQIVNDFQKGDIAEGYSVSREKKESFPLTVTSAQKNPTAFYLCASSTLNRGRNQPQHFGDGTRLSIL.

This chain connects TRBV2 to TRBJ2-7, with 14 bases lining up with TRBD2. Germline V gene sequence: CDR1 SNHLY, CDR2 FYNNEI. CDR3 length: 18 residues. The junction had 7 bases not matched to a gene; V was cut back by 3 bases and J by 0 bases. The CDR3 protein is CASSDRGLAGAFSYEQYF. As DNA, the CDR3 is TGTGCCAGCAGTGACAGGGGACTAGCGGGAGCGTTCTCCTACGAGCAGTACTTC.

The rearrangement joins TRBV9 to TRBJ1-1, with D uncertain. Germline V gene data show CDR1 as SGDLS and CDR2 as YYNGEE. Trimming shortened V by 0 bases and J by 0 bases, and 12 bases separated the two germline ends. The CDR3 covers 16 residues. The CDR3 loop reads CASSVAGRGLNTEAFF. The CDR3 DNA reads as TGTGCCAGCAGCGTAGCTGGAAGAGGGCTGAACACTGAAGCTTTCTTT.

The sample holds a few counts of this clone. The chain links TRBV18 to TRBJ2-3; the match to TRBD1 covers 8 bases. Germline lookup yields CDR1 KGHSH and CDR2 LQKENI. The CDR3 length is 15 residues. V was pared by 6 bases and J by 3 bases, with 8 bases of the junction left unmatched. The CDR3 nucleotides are TGTGCCAGCTCGGCCGACAGGGGTCCAACAGATACGCAGTATTTT. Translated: CASSADRGPTDTQYF.

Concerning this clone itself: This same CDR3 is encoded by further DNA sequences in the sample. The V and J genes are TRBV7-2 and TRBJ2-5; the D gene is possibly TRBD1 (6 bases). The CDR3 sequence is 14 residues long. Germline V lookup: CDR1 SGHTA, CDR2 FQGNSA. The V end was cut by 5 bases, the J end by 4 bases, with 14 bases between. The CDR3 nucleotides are TGTGCCAGCAGCCTCAGGGGTGGGTCAGAGACCCAGTACTTC. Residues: CASSLRGGSETQYF.

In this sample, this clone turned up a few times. Here the CDR3 reads CASSSRQGFGDTQYF. The CDR3 DNA is TGTGCCAGCAGTTCTCGTCAGGGGTTCGGAGATACGCAGTATTTT. V gene TRBV3-1 (or the pseudogene TRBV3-2) combines with J gene TRBJ2-3; D possibly corresponds to TRBD1 (6 bases). CDR3 length: 15 residues. Trimming left V 6 bases short and J 5 bases short, with 18 bases between. CDR1 and CDR2 from the germline V gene are LGHDT and YNNKEL (reference sequence).

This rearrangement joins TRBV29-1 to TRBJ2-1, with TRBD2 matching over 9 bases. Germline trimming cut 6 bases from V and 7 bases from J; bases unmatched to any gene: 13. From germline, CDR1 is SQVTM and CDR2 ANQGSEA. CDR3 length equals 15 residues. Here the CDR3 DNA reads TGCAGCGTCCAAGGGGCGGGAGGGCCGTTAAATGAGCAGTTCTTC. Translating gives CSVQGAGGPLNEQFF.

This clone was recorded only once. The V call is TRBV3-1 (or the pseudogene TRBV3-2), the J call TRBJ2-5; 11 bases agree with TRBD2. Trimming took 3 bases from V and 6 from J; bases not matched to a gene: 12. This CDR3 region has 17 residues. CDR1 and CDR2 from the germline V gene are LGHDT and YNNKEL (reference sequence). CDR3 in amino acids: CASSHSSGRARAKTQYF. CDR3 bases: TGTGCCAGCAGCCATAGTAGCGGGAGGGCCCGAGCCAAGACCCAGTACTTC.

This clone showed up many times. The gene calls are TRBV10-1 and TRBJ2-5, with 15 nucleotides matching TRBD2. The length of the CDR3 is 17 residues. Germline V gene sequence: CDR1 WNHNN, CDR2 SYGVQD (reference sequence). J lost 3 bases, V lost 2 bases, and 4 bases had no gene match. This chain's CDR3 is CASSETGTSGRKETQYF. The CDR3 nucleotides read TGCGCCAGCAGTGAGACAGGGACTAGCGGGAGGAAAGAGACCCAGTACTTC.

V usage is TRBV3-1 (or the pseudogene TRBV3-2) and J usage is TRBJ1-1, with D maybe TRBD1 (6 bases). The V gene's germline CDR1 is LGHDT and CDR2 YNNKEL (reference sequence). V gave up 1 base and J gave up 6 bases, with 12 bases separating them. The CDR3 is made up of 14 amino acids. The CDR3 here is CASSQVAGESEAFF. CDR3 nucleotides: TGTGCCAGCAGCCAAGTGGCAGGGGAGTCTGAAGCTTTCTTT.

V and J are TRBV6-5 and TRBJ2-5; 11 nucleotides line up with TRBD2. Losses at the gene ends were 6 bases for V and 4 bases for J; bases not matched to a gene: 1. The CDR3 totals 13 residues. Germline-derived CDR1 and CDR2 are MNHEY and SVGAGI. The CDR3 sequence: CASSGLAGETQYF. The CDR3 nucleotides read TGTGCCAGCAGCGGACTAGCGGGAGAGACCCAGTACTTC.

The CDR3 loop is CSASTRSYEQYF. In nucleotides, the CDR3 is TGCAGTGCTAGTACGAGATCCTACGAGCAGTACTTC. The chain joins TRBV20-1 to TRBJ2-7; D gene uncertain. Looked up from germline, CDR1 is DFQATT and CDR2 is SNEGSKA (reference sequence). Trimming pared 3 bases from V and 1 base from J, leaving 7 bases between. The CDR3 contains 12 residues.

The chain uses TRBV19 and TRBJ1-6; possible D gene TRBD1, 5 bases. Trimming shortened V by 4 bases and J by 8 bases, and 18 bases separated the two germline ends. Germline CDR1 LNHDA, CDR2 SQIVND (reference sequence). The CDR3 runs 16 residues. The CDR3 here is CASSTQPDTAYSPLHF. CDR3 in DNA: TGTGCCAGTAGTACCCAACCGGACACGGCCTATTCACCCCTCCACTTT.

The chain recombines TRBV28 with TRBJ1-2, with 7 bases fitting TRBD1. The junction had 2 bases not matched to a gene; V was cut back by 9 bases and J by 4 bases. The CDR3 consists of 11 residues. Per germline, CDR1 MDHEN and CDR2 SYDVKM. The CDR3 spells CASGQVYGYTF. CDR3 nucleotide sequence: TGTGCCAGTGGACAGGTCTATGGCTACACCTTC.

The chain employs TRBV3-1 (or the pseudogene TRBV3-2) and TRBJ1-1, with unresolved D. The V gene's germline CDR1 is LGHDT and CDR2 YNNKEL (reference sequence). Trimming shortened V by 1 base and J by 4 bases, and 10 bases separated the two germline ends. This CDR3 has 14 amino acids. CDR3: CASSQGGGITEAFF. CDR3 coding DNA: TGTGCCAGCAGCCAAGGAGGAGGGATCACTGAAGCTTTCTTT.

CDR3 DNA sequence: TGTGCCACCAGCGAGGGAGAGGATCGTTCACCCCTCCACTTT. It is translated as CATSEGEDRSPLHF. This chain connects TRBV15 to TRBJ1-6; D remains ambiguous. V was trimmed by 5 bases and J by 9 bases, leaving 14 bases between them. CDR1 and CDR2 (germline): LNHNV, YYDKDF (reference sequence). This CDR3 region has 14 residues.

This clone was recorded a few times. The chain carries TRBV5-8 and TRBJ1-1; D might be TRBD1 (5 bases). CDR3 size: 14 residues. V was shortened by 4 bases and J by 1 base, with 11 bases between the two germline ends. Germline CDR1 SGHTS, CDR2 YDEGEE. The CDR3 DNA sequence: TGTGCCAGCAGCCAAAAAACAGGGAACACTGAAGCTTTCTTT. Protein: CASSQKTGNTEAFF.

CDR3: CASSLTPSGQSYEQYF. DNA for the CDR3: TGCGCCAGCAGCTTGACGCCTTCAGGACAGTCCTACGAGCAGTACTTC. This chain connects TRBV5-1 to TRBJ2-7; possible D gene TRBD1, 6 bases. Germline V gene lookup returns CDR1 SGHRS and CDR2 YFSETQ. Trimming stripped 1 base from V and 1 base from J, with 15 bases between. The CDR3 sequence is 16 residues long.

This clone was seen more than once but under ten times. The CDR3 loop reads CASSLIDPGEQYF. In DNA, the CDR3 is TGCGCCAGCAGCTTGATTGACCCGGGCGAGCAGTACTTC. The chain links TRBV5-1 to TRBJ2-7; unclear D gene. The germline gives CDR1 SGHRS, CDR2 YFSETQ. The CDR3 spans 13 residues. The ends were cut back, 1 base at V and 6 bases at J, with 11 bases in the middle. Filled out from reference TRBV5-1 and TRBJ2-7, the complete variable domain reads KAGVTQTPRYLIKTRGQQVTLSCSPISGHRSVSWYQQTPGQGLQFLFEYFSETQRNKGNFPGRFSGRQFSNSRSEMNVSTLELGDSALYLCASSLIDPGEQYFGPGTRLTVT.

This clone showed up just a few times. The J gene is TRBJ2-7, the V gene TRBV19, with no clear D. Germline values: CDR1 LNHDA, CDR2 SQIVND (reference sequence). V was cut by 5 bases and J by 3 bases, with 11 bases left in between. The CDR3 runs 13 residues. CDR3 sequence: CASSVTRNYEQYF. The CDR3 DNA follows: TGTGCCAGTAGTGTCACAAGAAACTACGAGCAGTACTTC.

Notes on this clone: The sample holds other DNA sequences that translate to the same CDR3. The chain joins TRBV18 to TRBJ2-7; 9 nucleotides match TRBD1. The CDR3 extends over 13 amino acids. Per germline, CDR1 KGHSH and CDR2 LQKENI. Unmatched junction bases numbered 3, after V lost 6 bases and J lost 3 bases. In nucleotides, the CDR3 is TGTGCCAGCTCCAGACAGGGGGGCTACGAGCAGTACTTC. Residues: CASSRQGGYEQYF.

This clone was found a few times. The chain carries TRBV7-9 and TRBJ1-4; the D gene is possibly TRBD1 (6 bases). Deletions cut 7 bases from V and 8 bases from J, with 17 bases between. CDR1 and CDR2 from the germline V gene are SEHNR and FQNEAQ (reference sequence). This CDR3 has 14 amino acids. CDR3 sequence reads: CASTGPGQGEKLFF. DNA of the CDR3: TGTGCCAGCACCGGGCCGGGGCAGGGGGAAAAACTGTTTTTT. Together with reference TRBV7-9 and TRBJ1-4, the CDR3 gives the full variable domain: DTGVSQNPRHKITKRGQNVTFRCDPISEHNRLYWYRQTLGQGPEFLTYFQNEAQLEKSRLLSDRFSAERPKGSFSTLEIQRTEQGDSAMYLCASTGPGQGEKLFFGSGTQLSVL.